A single T cell receptor (beta chain) is shown here with its context. Its target is not known. The primer mix had 60 Vbeta and 13 Jbeta primers. Profiling relied on immunoSEQ multiplex PCR, and the TCRdb table lists in-frame clones only, not all of them. The sample gives 65,000 to 90,000 clones, roughly 85% of which show up once; 2% is in the top ten. This CDR3 spans 15 amino acids. Germline values: CDR1 SGHNT, CDR2 YYREEE (reference sequence). V gave up 4 bases and J gave up 0 bases; unmatched junction bases: 6. This record belongs to a study of cytomegalovirus exposure and HLA in healthy donors. For the study at large: Early on, a data release was issued that held 80 million or so unique TCRs from HLA-typed donors. General study results and limits: Earlier findings revealed that most TCR beta V segments proved productive either about 87% or about 30% of the time. Later on, an analysis tied 15,000 or so TCR beta sequences to HLA alleles at 0.05 false discovery rate. Across all donors, roughly uniform sequencing depth was an assumption of the presence/absence analyses.

Sequenced: PBMCs. The receptor was isolated from a young woman in good health and CMV-seronegative. This chain joins TRBV5-4 and TRBJ2-7; 8 bases line up with TRBD1. The CDR3 reads CASSPRTGSSYEQYF. The CDR3 DNA reads as TGTGCCAGCAGCCCGCGGACAGGGAGCTCCTACGAGCAGTACTTC.